These 10 T cell receptor beta chains came from one sample sequenced in a study of regulatory T cells in long-lasting Graves disease. The time point: newly diagnosed GD, antithyroid drugs for less than 3 months. PBMCs provided the RNA from which the TCR library was made. Investigators prepared the TCR beta libraries by applying iRepertoire HTBI primers and Arm-PCR of CDR3 regions. TCRdb re-analysed the multiplex PCR reads in MiXCR, keeping a single row per CDR3 protein. The sample lists more than 300,000 distinct CDR3 sequences, about 16% occurring once. Here the sequenced sample was peripheral blood mononuclear cells (PBMCs), taken at new diagnosis, from a patient treated with antithyroid drugs. The receptors stem from a female donor with Graves disease.

With respect to this clonotype: With a much larger clone just one base away, this may be a read error. The chain joins TRBV20-1 to TRBJ2-3; D uncertain. Germline assignment: CDR1 DFQATT and CDR2 SNEGSKA (reference sequence). V lost 7 bases and J lost 0, with 14 bases in between. This CDR3 contains 14 residues. In DNA form, the CDR3 reads TGCAGTGGTGTCGATGGAGCTAGCACAGATACGCAGTATTTT. Its protein product is CSGVDGASTDTQYF.

This clonotype was found many times. The chain links TRBV12-3 or TRBV12-4 to TRBJ2-5; 11 nucleotides align to TRBD2. The J segment lost 2 bases and the V segment lost 8 bases, leaving 13 bases of the junction unmatched. The CDR3 sequence is 17 residues long. CDR3 nucleotide sequence: TGTGCCAGCGGCGACGGGGCGACTAGCGGGAATCAAGAGACCCAGTACTTC. It is translated as CASGDGATSGNQETQYF.

This clonotype turned up a few times. The V and J genes are TRBV5-1 and TRBJ2-7; either TRBD1 or TRBD2 may supply D (5 bases each). The CDR3 consists of 17 residues. Germline CDR1 and CDR2: SGHRS and YFSETQ. Trimming pared 4 bases from V and 1 base from J, leaving 21 bases between. The CDR3 coding sequence is TGCGCCAGCAGCAGAGGCCCCGACGGGGCCGGGTCCTACGAGCAGTACTTC. It encodes CASSRGPDGAGSYEQYF.

This clonotype came up a few times. This chain connects TRBV28 to TRBJ1-1, with D uncertain. This CDR3 contains 16 residues. Germline CDR1 and CDR2: MDHEN and SYDVKM. Trimming pared 5 bases from V and 0 bases from J, leaving 16 bases between. CDR3 region: CASSPFTHAVNTEAFF. DNA of the CDR3: TGTGCCAGCAGTCCCTTCACACACGCGGTGAACACTGAAGCTTTCTTT.

The sample holds many counts of this clonotype. The chain carries TRBV6-1 and TRBJ1-5; no reliable D call. The germline V and J ends were trimmed by 5 bases and 0 bases, with 11 bases remaining between them. From germline, CDR1 is MNHNS and CDR2 SASEGT. This CDR3 has 15 residues. DNA of the CDR3: TGTGCCAGCAGTCGTACCGTTTATAGCAATCAGCCCCAGCATTTT. This codes for CASSRTVYSNQPQHF.

This clonotype was counted ten times or more. In DNA, the CDR3 is TGTGCCTGGAATTTTGGACAGGGGTTTGATTCACCCCTCCACTTT. Translating gives CAWNFGQGFDSPLHF. The chain links TRBV30 to TRBJ1-6; 9 bases line up with TRBD1. Germline CDR1 is GTSNPN and CDR2 is SVGIG (reference sequence). The CDR3 is 15 residues long. V shed 4 bases, J shed 8 bases, and the junction held 9 bases outside the gene matches.

This clonotype has ten or more counts. V gene TRBV27 combines with J gene TRBJ2-7; tentative D call: TRBD2 (5 bases). V was shortened by 2 bases and J by 7 bases, with 15 bases between the two germline ends. The CDR3 runs 14 residues. The germline gives CDR1 MNHEY, CDR2 SMNVEV (reference sequence). CDR3 in DNA: TGTGCCAGCAGTTTACTGGTGGCTAGCAATGAGCAGTACTTC. It is translated as CASSLLVASNEQYF.

Notes on this clonotype: This probably arose from a read error, given a far larger clone one base away. This rearrangement joins TRBV7-2 to TRBJ2-2, with D uncertain. CDR1 is SGHTA, CDR2 FQGNSA, per germline. This CDR3 region has 15 residues. The CDR3 sequence is CASSTSRTKAGELFF. In DNA form, the CDR3 reads TGCGCCAGCAGCACCTCACGGACGAAGGCCGGGGAGCTGTTTTTT.

This CDR3 is CASKVEVRNEQFF. CDR3 DNA sequence: TGTGCCAGCAAGGTAGAGGTCCGCAATGAGCAGTTCTTC. The chain recombines TRBV2 with TRBJ2-1, with D unresolved. V lost 7 bases and J 6 bases, leaving 13 bases between the germline ends. Per germline, CDR1 SNHLY and CDR2 FYNNEI. This CDR3 comprises 13 residues.

This clonotype was seen ten or more times. The chain joins TRBV28 to TRBJ2-7; weak D call: TRBD1 (5 bases). The germline gives CDR1 MDHEN, CDR2 SYDVKM. The V and J ends lost 3 bases and 2 bases respectively, with 8 bases between them. The CDR3 is 13 amino acids. The CDR3 DNA sequence: TGTGCCAGCAGTTTCTGGACACCCTACGAGCAGTACTTC. This sequence encodes CASSFWTPYEQYF.